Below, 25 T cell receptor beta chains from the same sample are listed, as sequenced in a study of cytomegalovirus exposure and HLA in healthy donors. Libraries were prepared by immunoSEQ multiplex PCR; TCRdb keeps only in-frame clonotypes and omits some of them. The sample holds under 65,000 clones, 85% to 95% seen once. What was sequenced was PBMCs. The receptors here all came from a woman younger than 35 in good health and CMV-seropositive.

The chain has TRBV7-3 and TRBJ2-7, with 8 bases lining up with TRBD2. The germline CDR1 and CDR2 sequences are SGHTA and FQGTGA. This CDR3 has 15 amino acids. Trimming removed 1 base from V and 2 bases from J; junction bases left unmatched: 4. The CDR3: CASSLKGSGTYEQYF. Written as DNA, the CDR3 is TGTGCCAGCAGCTTAAAGGGTAGCGGGACCTACGAGCAGTACTTC.

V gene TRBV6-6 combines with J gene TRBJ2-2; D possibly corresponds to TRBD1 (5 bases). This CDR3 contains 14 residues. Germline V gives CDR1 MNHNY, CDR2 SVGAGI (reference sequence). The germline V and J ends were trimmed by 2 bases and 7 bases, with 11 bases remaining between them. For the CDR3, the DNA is TGTGCCAGCAGTTACCTAGGGGAAGGCGGGGAGCTGTTTTTT. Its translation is CASSYLGEGGELFF.

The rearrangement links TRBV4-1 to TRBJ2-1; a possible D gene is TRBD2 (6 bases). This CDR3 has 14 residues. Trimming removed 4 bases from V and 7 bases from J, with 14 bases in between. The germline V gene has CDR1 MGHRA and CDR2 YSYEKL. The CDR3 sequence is CASSRLTGGNEQFF. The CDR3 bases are TGCGCCAGCAGCCGCCTTACTGGGGGGAATGAGCAGTTCTTC.

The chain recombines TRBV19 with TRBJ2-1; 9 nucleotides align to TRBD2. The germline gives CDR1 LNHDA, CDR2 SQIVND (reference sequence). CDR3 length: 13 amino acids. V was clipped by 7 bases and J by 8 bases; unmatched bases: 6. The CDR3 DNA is TGTGCCAGTACTAGCAGCGGGGGGTATGAGCAGTTCTTC. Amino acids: CASTSSGGYEQFF.

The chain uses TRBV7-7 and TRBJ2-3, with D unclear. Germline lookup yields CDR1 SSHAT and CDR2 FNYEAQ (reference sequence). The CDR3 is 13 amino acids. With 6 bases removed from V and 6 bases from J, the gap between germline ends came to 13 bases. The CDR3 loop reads CASSPSYSDTQYF. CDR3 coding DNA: TGTGCCAGCAGTCCGAGCTATTCCGATACGCAGTATTTT.

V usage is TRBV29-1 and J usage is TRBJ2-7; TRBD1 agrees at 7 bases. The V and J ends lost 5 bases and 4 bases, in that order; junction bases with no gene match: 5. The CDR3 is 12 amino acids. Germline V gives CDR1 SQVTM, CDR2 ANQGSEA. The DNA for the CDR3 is TGCAGCGTTCGAGACAGGGTATACGAGCAGTACTTC. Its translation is CSVRDRVYEQYF.

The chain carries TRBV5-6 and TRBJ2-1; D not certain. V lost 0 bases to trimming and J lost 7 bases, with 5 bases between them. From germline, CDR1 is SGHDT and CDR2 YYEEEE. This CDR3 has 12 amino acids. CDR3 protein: CASSLAQNEQFF. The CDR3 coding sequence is TGTGCCAGCAGCTTGGCCCAAAATGAGCAGTTCTTC.

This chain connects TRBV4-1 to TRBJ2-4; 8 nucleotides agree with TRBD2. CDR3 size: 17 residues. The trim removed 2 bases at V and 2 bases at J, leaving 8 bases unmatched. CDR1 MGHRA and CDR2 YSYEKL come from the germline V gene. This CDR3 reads CASSQSRGGTTKNIQYF. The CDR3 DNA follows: TGCGCCAGCAGCCAATCCCGGGGGGGTACCACCAAAAACATTCAGTACTTC.

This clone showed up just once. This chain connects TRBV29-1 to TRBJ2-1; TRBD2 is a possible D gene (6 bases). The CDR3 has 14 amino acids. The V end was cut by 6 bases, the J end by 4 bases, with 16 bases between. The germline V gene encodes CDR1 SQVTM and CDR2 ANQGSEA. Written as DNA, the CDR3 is TGCAGCGTCGCCGGGACTCAACTGTACAATGAGCAGTTCTTC. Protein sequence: CSVAGTQLYNEQFF.

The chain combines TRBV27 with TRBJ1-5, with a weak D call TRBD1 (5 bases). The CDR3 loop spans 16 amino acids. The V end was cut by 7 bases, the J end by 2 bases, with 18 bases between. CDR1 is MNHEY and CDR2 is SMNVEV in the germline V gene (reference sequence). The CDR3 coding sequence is TGTGCCAGCAAACCGACACGGGGGGGAGGCAATCAGCCCCAGCATTTT. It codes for CASKPTRGGGNQPQHF.

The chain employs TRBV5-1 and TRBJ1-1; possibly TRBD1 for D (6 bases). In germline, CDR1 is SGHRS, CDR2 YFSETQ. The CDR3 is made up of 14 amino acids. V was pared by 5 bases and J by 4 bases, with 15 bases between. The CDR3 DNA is TGCGCCAGCAGTTTACAGGGAGGGAGCACTGAAGCTTTCTTT. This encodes CASSLQGGSTEAFF.

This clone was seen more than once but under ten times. As DNA, the CDR3 is TGTGCCAGCTCAAGGGACAGGGGGACGGACGAGCAGTACTTC. Translated, it gives CASSRDRGTDEQYF. The V call is TRBV18, the J call TRBJ2-7; 11 nucleotides match TRBD1. Germline CDR1 is KGHSH and CDR2 is LQKENI. The CDR3 is made up of 14 amino acids. With V trimmed by 5 bases and J by 5 bases, 5 bases remained unmatched.

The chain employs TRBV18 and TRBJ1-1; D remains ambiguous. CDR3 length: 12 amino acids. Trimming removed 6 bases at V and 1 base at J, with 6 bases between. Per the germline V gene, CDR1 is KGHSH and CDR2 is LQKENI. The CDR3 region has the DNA TGTGCCAGCTCGCGAAGGAACACTGAAGCTTTCTTT. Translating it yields CASSRRNTEAFF.

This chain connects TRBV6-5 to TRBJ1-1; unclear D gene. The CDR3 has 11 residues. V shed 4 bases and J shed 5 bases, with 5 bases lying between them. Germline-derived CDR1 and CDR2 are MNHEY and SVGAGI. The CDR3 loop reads CASSSNTEAFF. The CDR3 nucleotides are TGTGCCAGCAGTTCTAATACTGAAGCTTTCTTT.

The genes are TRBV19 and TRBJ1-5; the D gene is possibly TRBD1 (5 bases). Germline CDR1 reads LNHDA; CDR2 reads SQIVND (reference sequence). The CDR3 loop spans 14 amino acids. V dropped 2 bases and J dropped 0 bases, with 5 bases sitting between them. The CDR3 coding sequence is TGTGCCAGTAGTATACAGGGTAGCAATCAGCCCCAGCATTTT. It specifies CASSIQGSNQPQHF.

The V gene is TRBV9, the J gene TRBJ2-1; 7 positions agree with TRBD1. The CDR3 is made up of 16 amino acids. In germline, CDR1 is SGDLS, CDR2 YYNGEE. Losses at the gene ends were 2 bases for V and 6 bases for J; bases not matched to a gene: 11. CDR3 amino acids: CASSVYRGFGFNEQFF. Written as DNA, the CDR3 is TGTGCCAGCAGCGTCTACAGGGGCTTCGGGTTCAATGAGCAGTTCTTC.

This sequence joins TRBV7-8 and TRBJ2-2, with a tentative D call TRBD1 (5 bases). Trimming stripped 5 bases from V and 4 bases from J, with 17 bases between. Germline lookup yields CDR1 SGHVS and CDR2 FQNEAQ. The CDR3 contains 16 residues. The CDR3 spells CASSPNNGAGTGELFF. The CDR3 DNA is TGTGCCAGCAGCCCTAACAATGGGGCTGGCACCGGGGAGCTGTTTTTT. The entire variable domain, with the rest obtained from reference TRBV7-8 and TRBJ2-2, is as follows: GAGVSQSPRYKVAKRGQDVALRCDPISGHVSLFWYQQALGQGPEFLTYFQNEAQLDKSGLPSDRFFAERPEGSVSTLKIQRTQQEDSAVYLCASSPNNGAGTGELFFGEGSRLTVL.

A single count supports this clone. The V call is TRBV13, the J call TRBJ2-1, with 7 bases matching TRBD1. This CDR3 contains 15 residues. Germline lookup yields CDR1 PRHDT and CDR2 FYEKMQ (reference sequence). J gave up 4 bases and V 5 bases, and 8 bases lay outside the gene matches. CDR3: CASSGRQGMYNEQFF. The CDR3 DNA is TGTGCCAGCAGCGGACGACAGGGAATGTACAATGAGCAGTTCTTC.

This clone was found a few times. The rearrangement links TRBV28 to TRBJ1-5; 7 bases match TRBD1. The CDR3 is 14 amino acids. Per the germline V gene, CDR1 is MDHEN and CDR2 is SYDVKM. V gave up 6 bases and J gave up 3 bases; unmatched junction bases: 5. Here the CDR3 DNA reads TGTGCCAGCAGGTACAGGGGCGACAATCAGCCCCAGCATTTT. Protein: CASRYRGDNQPQHF.

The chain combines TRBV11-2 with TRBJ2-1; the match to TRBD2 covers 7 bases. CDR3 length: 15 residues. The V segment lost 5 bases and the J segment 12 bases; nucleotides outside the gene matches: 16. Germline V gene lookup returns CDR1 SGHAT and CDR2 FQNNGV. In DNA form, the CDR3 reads TGTGCCAGCAGCCCCTGGGGCGGGAGACAATTGGGGCAGTTCTTC. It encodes CASSPWGGRQLGQFF.

CDR3: CASSLGQGAHYGYTF. CDR3 bases: TGTGCCAGCAGCTTAGGACAGGGGGCGCACTATGGCTACACCTTC. The V call is TRBV7-2, the J call TRBJ1-2; 10 positions agree with TRBD1. The CDR3 runs 15 residues. In germline, CDR1 is SGHTA, CDR2 FQGNSA. With 1 base clipped from V and 3 bases from J, the junction kept 2 bases outside the gene matches.

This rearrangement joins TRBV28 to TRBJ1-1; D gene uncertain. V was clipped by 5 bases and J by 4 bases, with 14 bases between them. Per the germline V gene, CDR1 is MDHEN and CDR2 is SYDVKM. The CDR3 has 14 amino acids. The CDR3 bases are TGTGCCAGCAGTCCAACCTTGGGGAGCACTGAAGCTTTCTTT. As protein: CASSPTLGSTEAFF. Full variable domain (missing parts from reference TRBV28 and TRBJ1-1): DVKVTQSSRYLVKRTGEKVFLECVQDMDHENMFWYRQDPGLGLRLIYFSYDVKMKEKGDIPEGYSVSREKKERFSLILESASTNQTSMYLCASSPTLGSTEAFFGQGTRLTVV.

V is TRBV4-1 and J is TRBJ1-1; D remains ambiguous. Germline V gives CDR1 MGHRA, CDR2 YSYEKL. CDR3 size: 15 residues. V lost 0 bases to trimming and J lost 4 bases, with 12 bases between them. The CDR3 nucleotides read TGCGCCAGCAGCCAAGAGTCGAGCGTGTTCACTGAAGCTTTCTTT. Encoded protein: CASSQESSVFTEAFF.

The CDR3 sequence is CASSRSQGTYTF. The CDR3 DNA sequence: TGTGCCAGCAGTAGGAGTCAGGGGACCTACACCTTC. This chain uses TRBV6-5 with TRBJ1-2; weak D call: TRBD1 (6 bases). In germline, CDR1 is MNHEY, CDR2 SVGAGI. V was clipped by 5 bases and J by 10 bases, with 14 bases between them. CDR3 size: 12 residues.

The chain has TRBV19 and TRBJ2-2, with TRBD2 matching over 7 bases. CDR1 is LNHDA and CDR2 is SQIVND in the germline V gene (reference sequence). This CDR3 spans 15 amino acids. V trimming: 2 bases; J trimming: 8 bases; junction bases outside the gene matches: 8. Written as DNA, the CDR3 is TGTGCCAGTAGTATAAGTGGGCTAGCGGAAGGGGAGCTGTTTTTT. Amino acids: CASSISGLAEGELFF. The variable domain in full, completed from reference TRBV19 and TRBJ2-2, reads DGGITQSPKYLFRKEGQNVTLSCEQNLNHDAMYWYRQDPGQGLRLIYYSQIVNDFQKGDIAEGYSVSREKKESFPLTVTSAQKNPTAFYLCASSISGLAEGELFFGEGSRLTVL.